This T cell receptor beta chain stems from a study of T cells in Graves' hyperthyroidism and ophthalmopathy. Across the study: Peripheral blood was collected at initial diagnosis, before any treatment.

Study results and caveats: Ophthalmopathy was distinguished from stable hyperthyroidism by 13 V-J signatures.

Deletions cut 6 bases from V and 0 bases from J, with 12 bases between. Germline V gene sequence: CDR1 SNHLY, CDR2 FYNNEI. The length of the CDR3 is 15 residues. Amplification of TCR beta CDR3 regions was performed using RNA transcripts as template. HTBI primers were the set used in a first-round RT-PCR of the TCR CDR3. In TCRdb, the multiplex PCR reads were re-called with MiXCR into one record per CDR3 protein. The data contain fewer than 350,000 distinct CDR3 sequences, over 20% of them singletons. It was uncontrolled infection, other autoimmune disease, pregnancy or lactation that excluded patients. This clonotype was counted at least ten times. Its antigen is not known.

The source is a woman in her 50s with Graves' hyperthyroidism. The V gene is TRBV2, the J gene TRBJ1-5; tentatively, D is TRBD1 (6 bases). The specimen was blood. CDR3 nucleotides: TGTGCCAGCAGGGTCGGACAGCATAGCAATCAGCCCCAGCATTTT. It translates to CASRVGQHSNQPQHF.